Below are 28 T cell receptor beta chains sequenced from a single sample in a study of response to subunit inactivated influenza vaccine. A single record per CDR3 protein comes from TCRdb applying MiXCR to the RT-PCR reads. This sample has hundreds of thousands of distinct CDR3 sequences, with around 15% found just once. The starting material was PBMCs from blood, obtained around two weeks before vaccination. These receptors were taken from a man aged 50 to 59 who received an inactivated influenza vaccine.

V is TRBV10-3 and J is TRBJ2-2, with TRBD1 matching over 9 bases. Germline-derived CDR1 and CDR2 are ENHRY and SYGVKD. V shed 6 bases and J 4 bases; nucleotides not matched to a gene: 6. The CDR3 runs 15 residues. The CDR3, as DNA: TGTGCCATCAGGGGACAGGGAGGGTCCACCGGGGAGCTGTTTTTT. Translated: CAIRGQGGSTGELFF.

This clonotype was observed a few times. The DNA of the CDR3 is TGTGCCAGCAGTTACGGCAGGGGAGGAAGCGAGCAGTACTTC. Translating gives CASSYGRGGSEQYF. V usage is TRBV6-2 or TRBV6-3 and J usage is TRBJ2-7; either TRBD1 or TRBD2 may fit D (6 bases each). The CDR3 is made up of 14 amino acids. Per germline, CDR1 MNHEY and CDR2 SVGEGT. Trimming took off 2 bases at V and 6 bases at J, with 14 bases between the two ends.

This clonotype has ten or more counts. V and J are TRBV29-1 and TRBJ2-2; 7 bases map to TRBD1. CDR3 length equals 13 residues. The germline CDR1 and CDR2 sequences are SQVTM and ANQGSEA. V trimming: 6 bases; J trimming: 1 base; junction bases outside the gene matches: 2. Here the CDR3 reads CSVNRGNTGELFF. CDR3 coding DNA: TGCAGCGTGAACAGGGGGAACACCGGGGAGCTGTTTTTT.

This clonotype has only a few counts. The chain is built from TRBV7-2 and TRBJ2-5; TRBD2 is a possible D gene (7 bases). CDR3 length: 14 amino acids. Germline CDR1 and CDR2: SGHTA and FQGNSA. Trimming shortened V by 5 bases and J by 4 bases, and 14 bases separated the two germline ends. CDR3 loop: CASSPNGGPETQYF. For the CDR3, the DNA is TGTGCCAGCAGCCCCAACGGGGGGCCAGAGACCCAGTACTTC. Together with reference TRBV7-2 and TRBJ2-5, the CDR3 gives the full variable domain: GAGVSQSPSNKVTEKGKDVELRCDPISGHTALYWYRQSLGQGLEFLIYFQGNSAPDKSGLPSDRFSAERTGGSVSTLTIQRTQQEDSAVYLCASSPNGGPETQYFGPGTRLLVL.

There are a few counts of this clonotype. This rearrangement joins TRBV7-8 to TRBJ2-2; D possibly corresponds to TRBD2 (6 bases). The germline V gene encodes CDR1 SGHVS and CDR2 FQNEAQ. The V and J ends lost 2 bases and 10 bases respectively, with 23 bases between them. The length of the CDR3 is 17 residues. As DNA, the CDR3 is TGTGCCAGCAGCTTATTGGCGGCGGGACCTCTCGACGCGGAGCTGTTTTTT. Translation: CASSLLAAGPLDAELFF.

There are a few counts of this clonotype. CDR3 coding DNA: TGTGCCAGCAGCCGCGGACTAGCGCGCACCGGGGAGCTGTTTTTT. As protein: CASSRGLARTGELFF. This chain connects TRBV11-2 to TRBJ2-2; TRBD2 matches at 9 bases. Germline trimming cut 5 bases from V and 4 bases from J; bases unmatched to any gene: 5. Germline CDR1 is SGHAT and CDR2 is FQNNGV. The CDR3 length is 15 residues.

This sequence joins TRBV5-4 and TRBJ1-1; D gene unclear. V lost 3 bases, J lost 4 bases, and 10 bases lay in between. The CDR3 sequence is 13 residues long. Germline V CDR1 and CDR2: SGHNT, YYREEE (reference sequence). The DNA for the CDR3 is TGTGCCAGCAGCTCTAGGGAACTCACTGAAGCTTTCTTT. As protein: CASSSRELTEAFF. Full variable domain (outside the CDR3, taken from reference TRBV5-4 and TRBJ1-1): ETGVTQSPTHLIKTRGQQVTLRCSSQSGHNTVSWYQQALGQGPQFIFQYYREEENGRGNFPPRFSGLQFPNYSSELNVNALELDDSALYLCASSSRELTEAFFGQGTRLTVV.

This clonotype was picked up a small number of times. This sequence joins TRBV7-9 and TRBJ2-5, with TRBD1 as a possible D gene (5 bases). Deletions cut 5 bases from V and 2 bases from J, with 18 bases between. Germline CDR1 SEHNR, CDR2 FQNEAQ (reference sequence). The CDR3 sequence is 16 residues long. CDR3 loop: CASSHLASDTQETQYF. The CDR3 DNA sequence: TGTGCCAGCAGCCACCTGGCCTCGGACACACAAGAGACCCAGTACTTC.

The CDR3 is CASSPRQDQVYEQYF. CDR3 in DNA: TGTGCCAGCAGCCCTCGACAGGACCAAGTCTACGAGCAGTACTTC. The gene calls are TRBV9 and TRBJ2-7, with D tentatively TRBD1 (6 bases). Trimming stripped 4 bases from V and 3 bases from J, with 17 bases between. The CDR3 totals 15 residues. The V gene's germline CDR1 is SGDLS and CDR2 YYNGEE.

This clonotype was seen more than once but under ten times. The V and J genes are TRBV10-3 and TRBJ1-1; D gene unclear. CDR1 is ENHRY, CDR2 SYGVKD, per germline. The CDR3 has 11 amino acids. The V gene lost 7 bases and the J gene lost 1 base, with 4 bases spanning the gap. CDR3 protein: CAIMGNTEAFF. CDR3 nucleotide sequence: TGTGCCATCATGGGGAACACTGAAGCTTTCTTT.

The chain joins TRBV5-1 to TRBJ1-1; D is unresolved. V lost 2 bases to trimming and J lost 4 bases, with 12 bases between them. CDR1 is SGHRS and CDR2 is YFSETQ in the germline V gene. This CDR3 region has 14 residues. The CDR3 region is CASSFGGVSTEAFF. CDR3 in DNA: TGCGCCAGCAGCTTCGGAGGAGTTAGCACTGAAGCTTTCTTT. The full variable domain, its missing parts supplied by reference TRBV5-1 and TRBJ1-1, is KAGVTQTPRYLIKTRGQQVTLSCSPISGHRSVSWYQQTPGQGLQFLFEYFSETQRNKGNFPGRFSGRQFSNSRSEMNVSTLELGDSALYLCASSFGGVSTEAFFGQGTRLTVV.

CDR3 protein: CASSLKVGAGTEAFF. CDR3 DNA: TGTGCCAGCAGCTTAAAAGTAGGGGCGGGTACTGAAGCTTTCTTT. The chain has TRBV7-9 and TRBJ1-1; D is perhaps TRBD1 (5 bases). This CDR3 is 15 amino acids long. Trimming pared 2 bases from V and 5 bases from J, leaving 15 bases between. In germline, CDR1 is SEHNR, CDR2 FQNEAQ (reference sequence). Drawing the rest from reference TRBV7-9 and TRBJ1-1, the complete variable domain is DTGVSQNPRHKITKRGQNVTFRCDPISEHNRLYWYRQTLGQGPEFLTYFQNEAQLEKSRLLSDRFSAERPKGSFSTLEIQRTEQGDSAMYLCASSLKVGAGTEAFFGQGTRLTVV.

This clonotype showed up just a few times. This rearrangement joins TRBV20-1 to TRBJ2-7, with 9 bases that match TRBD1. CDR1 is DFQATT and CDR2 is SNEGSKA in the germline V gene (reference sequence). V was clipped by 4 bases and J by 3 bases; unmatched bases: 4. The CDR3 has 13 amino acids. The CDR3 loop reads CSATRDRDYEQYF. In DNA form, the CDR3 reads TGCAGTGCTACCCGGGACAGGGACTACGAGCAGTACTTC.

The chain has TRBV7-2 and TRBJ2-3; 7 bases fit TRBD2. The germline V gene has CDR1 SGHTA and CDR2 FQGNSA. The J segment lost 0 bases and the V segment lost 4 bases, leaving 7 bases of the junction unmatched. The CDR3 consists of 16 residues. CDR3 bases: TGTGCCAGCAGCTCCGGTGATAGCGGGAGCACAGATACGCAGTATTTT. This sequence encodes CASSSGDSGSTDTQYF.

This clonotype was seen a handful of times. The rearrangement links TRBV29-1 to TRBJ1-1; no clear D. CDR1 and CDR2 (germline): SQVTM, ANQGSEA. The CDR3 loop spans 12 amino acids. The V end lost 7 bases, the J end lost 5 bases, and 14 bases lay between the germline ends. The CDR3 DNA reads TGCAGCGCCCCTTGTGGGGAAACTGAAGCTTTCTTT. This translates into CSAPCGETEAFF.

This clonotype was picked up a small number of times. CDR3 region: CSVSRDRDSPLHF. DNA of the CDR3: TGCAGCGTCTCCCGGGACAGAGATTCACCCCTCCACTTT. The chain is built from TRBV29-1 and TRBJ1-6; 7 bases line up with TRBD1. The trim removed 6 bases at V and 8 bases at J, leaving 7 bases unmatched. The CDR3 is 13 residues long. Per germline, CDR1 SQVTM and CDR2 ANQGSEA.

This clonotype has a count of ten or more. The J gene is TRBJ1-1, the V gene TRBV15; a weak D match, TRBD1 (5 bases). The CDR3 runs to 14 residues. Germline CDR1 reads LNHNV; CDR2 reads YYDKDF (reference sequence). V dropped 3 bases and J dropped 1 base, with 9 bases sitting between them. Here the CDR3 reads CATSRARANTEAFF. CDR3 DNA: TGTGCCACCAGCAGGGCCAGGGCGAACACTGAAGCTTTCTTT. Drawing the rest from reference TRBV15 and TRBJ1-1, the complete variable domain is DAMVIQNPRYQVTQFGKPVTLSCSQTLNHNVMYWYQQKSSQAPKLLFHYYDKDFNNEADTPDNFQSRRPNTSFCFLDIRSPGLGDTAMYLCATSRARANTEAFFGQGTRLTVV.

The CDR3 DNA sequence: TGCAGCGTTGAAAGGGGGTCGAACACTGAAGCTTTCTTT. Amino acid sequence: CSVERGSNTEAFF. The J gene is TRBJ1-1, the V gene TRBV29-1, with D perhaps matching TRBD1 (6 bases). The CDR3 is 13 residues long. V dropped 2 bases and J dropped 1 base, with 8 bases sitting between them. Germline loops: CDR1 SQVTM, CDR2 ANQGSEA.

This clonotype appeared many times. The CDR3 region is CASSDNPGQQTEAFF. CDR3 DNA: TGCGCCAGCAGCGACAACCCTGGACAGCAAACTGAAGCTTTCTTT. The chain joins TRBV5-1 to TRBJ1-1; D possibly corresponds to TRBD1 (6 bases). The V gene's germline CDR1 is SGHRS and CDR2 YFSETQ. The CDR3 contains 15 residues. Trimming took 4 bases from V and 5 from J, leaving 18 bases between them. The variable domain in full, with the rest retrieved from reference TRBV5-1 and TRBJ1-1, is KAGVTQTPRYLIKTRGQQVTLSCSPISGHRSVSWYQQTPGQGLQFLFEYFSETQRNKGNFPGRFSGRQFSNSRSEMNVSTLELGDSALYLCASSDNPGQQTEAFFGQGTRLTVV.

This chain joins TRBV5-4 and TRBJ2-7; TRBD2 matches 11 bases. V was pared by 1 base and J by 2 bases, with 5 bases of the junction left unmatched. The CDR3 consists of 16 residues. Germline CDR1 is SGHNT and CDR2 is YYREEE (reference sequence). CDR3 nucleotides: TGTGCCAGCAGCTTGCCCTCTAGCGGGAGGACCTACGAGCAGTACTTC. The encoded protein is CASSLPSSGRTYEQYF.

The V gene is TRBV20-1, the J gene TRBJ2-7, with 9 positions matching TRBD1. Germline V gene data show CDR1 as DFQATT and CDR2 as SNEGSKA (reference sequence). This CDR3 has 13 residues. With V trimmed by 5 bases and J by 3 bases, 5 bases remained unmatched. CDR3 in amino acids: CSAFGTGNYEQYF. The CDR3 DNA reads TGCAGTGCTTTCGGGACAGGGAACTACGAGCAGTACTTC.

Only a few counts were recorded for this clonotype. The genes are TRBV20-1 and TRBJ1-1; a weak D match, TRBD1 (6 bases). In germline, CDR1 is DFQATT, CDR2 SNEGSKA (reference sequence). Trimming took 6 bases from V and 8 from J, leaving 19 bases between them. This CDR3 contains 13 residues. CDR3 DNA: TGCAGTGCGTCAAGTGAGGGGGGAGAGGAAGCTTTCTTT. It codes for CSASSEGGEEAFF.

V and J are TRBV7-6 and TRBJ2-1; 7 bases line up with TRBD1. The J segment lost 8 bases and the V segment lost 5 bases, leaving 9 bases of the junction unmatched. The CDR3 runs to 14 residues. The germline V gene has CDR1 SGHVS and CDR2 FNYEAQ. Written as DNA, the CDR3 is TGTGCCAGCAGCCTGGGACAGAACCTCCATGAGCAGTTCTTC. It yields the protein CASSLGQNLHEQFF.

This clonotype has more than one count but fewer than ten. In DNA form, the CDR3 reads TGTGCCAGCAGTGTGTCGGGGGCGCAGTACTTC. As protein: CASSVSGAQYF. V and J are TRBV2 and TRBJ2-7; tentatively, D is TRBD1 or TRBD2 (6 bases each). The CDR3 extends over 11 amino acids. From germline, CDR1 is SNHLY and CDR2 FYNNEI. V lost 4 bases and J 9 bases, leaving 10 bases between the germline ends.

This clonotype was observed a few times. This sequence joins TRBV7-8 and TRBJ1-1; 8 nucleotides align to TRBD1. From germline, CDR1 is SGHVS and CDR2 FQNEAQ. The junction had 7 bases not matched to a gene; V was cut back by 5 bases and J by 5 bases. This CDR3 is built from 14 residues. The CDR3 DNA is TGTGCCAGCAGCCCGCAGGGGGCGCAGACTGAAGCTTTCTTT. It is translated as CASSPQGAQTEAFF.

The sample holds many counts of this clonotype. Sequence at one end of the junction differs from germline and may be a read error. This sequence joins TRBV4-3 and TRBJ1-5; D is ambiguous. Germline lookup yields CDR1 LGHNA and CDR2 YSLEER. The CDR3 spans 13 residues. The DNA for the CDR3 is TGTGCCAGCAGCCAAGATAGCAATCAGCCCCAGCATTTT. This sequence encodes CASSQDSNQPQHF.

CDR3 nucleotides: TGTGCCAGCAGCCCCAGTAGCGGGAGCACAGATACGCAGTATTTT. Its protein product is CASSPSSGSTDTQYF. The chain combines TRBV9 with TRBJ2-3; 7 positions agree with TRBD2. CDR1 is SGDLS and CDR2 is YYNGEE in the germline V gene. The V and J ends lost 4 bases and 0 bases, in that order; junction bases with no gene match: 5. The CDR3 sequence is 15 residues long. The whole variable domain, remainder taken from reference TRBV9 and TRBJ2-3, is DSGVTQTPKHLITATGQRVTLRCSPRSGDLSVYWYQQSLDQGLQFLIQYYNGEERAKGNILERFSAQQFPDLHSELNLSSLELGDSALYFCASSPSSGSTDTQYFGPGTRLTVL.

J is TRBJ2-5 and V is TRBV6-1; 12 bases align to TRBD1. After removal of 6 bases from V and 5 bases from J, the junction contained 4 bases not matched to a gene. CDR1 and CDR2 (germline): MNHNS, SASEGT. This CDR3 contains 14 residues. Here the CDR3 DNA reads TGTGCCAGCAGGGGGACAGGGGGCGCGGAGACCCAGTACTTC. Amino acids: CASRGTGGAETQYF.